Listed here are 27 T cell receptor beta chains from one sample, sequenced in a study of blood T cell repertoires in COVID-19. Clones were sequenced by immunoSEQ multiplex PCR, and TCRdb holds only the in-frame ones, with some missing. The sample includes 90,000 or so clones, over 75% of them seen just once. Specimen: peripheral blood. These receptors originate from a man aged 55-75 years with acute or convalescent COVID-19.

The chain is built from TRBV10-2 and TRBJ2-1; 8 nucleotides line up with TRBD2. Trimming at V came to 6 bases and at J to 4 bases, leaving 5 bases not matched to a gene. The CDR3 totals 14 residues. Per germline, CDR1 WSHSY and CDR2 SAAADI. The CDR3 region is CASSALAEYNEQFF. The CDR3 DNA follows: TGCGCCAGCAGCGCACTAGCGGAGTACAATGAGCAGTTCTTC.

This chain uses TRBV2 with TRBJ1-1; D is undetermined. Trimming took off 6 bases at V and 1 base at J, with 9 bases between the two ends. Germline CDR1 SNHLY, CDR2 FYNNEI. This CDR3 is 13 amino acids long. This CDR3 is CASSAEKNTEAFF. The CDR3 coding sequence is TGTGCCAGCAGCGCAGAAAAGAACACTGAAGCTTTCTTT.

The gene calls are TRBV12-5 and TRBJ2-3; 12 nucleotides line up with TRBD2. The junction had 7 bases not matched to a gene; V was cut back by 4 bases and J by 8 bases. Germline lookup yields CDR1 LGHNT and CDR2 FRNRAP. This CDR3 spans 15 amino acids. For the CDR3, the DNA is TGTGCTAGTGGTTCTAGCGGGGGGGCCCCGGCTACGCAGTATTTT. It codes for CASGSSGGAPATQYF. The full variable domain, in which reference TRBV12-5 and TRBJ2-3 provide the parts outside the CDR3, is DARVTQTPRHKVTEMGQEVTMRCQPILGHNTVFWYRQTMMQGLELLAYFRNRAPLDDSGMPKDRFSAEMPDATLATLKIQPSEPRDSAVYFCASGSSGGAPATQYFGPGTRLTVL.

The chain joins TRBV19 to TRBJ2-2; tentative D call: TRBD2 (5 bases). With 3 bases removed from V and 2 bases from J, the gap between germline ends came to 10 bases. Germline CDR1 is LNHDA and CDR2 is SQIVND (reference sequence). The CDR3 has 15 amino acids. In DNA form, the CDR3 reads TGTGCCAGTAGTATTTTAGCGCGAAACACCGGGGAGCTGTTTTTT. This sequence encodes CASSILARNTGELFF.

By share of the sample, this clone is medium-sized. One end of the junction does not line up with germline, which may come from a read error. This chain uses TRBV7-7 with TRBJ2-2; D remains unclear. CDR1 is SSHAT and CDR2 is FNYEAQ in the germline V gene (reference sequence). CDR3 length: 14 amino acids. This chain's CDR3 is CASSLESTTGELFF. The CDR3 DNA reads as TGTGCTAGCAGCTTAGAGTCTACCACCGGGGAGCTGTTTTTT.

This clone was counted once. Written as DNA, the CDR3 is TGTGCCAGCGGACCCCCCGAGGGATTTAATGAAAAACTGTTTTTT. This codes for CASGPPEGFNEKLFF. The rearrangement joins TRBV2 to TRBJ1-4; no reliable D call. This CDR3 is 15 amino acids long. The ends were cut back, 8 bases at V and 4 bases at J, with 17 bases in the middle. CDR1 and CDR2 from the germline V gene are SNHLY and FYNNEI.

CDR3 nucleotide sequence: TGTGCCAGCGGCGGGGCCCCCCATCAGCCCCAGCATTTT. This codes for CASGGAPHQPQHF. The chain is built from TRBV12-3 or TRBV12-4 and TRBJ1-5; D is perhaps TRBD1 (5 bases). The CDR3 totals 13 residues. V was pared by 8 bases and J by 5 bases, with 13 bases between.

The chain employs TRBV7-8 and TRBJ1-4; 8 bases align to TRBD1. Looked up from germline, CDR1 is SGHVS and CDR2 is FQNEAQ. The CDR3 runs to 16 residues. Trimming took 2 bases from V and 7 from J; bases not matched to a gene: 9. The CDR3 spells CASSLTTDRGGEKLFF. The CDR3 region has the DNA TGTGCCAGCAGCTTAACCACTGACAGGGGCGGTGAAAAACTGTTTTTT. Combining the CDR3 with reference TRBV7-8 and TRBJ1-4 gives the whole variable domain GAGVSQSPRYKVAKRGQDVALRCDPISGHVSLFWYQQALGQGPEFLTYFQNEAQLDKSGLPSDRFFAERPEGSVSTLKIQRTQQEDSAVYLCASSLTTDRGGEKLFFGSGTQLSVL.

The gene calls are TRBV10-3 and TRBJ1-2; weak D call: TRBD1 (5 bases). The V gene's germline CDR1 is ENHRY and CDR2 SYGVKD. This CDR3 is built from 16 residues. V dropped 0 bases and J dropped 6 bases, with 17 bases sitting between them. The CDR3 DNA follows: TGTGCCATCAGTGAGTCGAGCGGGGGTCTCCCGGATGGCTACACCTTC. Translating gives CAISESSGGLPDGYTF.

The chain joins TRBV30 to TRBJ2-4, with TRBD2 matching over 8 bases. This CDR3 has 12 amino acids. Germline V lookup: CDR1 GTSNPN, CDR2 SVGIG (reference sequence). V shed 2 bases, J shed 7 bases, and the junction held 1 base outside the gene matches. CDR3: CAWSLAGNIQYF. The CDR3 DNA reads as TGTGCCTGGAGTCTAGCGGGTAACATTCAGTACTTC.

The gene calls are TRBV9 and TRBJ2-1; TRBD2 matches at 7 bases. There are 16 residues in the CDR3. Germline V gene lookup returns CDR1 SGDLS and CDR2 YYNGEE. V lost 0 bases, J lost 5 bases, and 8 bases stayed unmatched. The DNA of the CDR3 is TGTGCCAGCAGCGTAGTTTCGGGGGGATTCAACAATGAGCAGTTCTTC. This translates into CASSVVSGGFNNEQFF.

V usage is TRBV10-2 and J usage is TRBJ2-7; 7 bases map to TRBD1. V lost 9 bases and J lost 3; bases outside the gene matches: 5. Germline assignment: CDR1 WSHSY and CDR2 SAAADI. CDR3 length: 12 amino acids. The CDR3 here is CASLRGRYEQYF. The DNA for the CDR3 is TGCGCCAGTTTGAGGGGGCGCTACGAGCAGTACTTC.

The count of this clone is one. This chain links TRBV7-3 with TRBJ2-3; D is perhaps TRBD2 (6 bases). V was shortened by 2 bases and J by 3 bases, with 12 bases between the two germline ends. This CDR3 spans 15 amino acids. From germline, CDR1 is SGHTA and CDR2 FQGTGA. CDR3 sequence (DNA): TGTGCCAGCAGCTTAGACGGGGGTGAGACAGATACGCAGTATTTT. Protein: CASSLDGGETDTQYF.

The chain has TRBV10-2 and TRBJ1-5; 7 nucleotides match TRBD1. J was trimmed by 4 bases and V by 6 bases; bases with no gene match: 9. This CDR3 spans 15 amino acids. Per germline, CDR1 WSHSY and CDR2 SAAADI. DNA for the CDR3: TGCGCCAGCAGCATCACCGGGACAGAAAATCAGCCCCAGCATTTT. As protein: CASSITGTENQPQHF.

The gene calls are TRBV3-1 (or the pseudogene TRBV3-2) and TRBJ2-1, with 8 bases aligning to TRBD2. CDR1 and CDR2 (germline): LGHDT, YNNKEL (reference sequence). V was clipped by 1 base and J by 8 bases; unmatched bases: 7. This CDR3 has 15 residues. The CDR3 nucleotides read TGTGCCAGCAGCCAAGGACTAGCGTTGCAATATGAGCAGTTCTTC. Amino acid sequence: CASSQGLALQYEQFF.

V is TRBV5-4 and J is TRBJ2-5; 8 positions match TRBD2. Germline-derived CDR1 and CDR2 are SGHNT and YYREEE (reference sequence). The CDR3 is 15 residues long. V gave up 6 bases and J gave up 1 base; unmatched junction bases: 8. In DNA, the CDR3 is TGTGCCAGCACCCTGCTCACTAGCGGCCAAGAGACCCAGTACTTC. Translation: CASTLLTSGQETQYF. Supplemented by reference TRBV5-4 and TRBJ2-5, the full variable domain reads ETGVTQSPTHLIKTRGQQVTLRCSSQSGHNTVSWYQQALGQGPQFIFQYYREEENGRGNFPPRFSGLQFPNYSSELNVNALELDDSALYLCASTLLTSGQETQYFGPGTRLLVL.

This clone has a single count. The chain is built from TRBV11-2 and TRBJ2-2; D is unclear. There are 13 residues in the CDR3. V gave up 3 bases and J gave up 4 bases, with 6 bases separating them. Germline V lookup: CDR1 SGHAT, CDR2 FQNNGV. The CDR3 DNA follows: TGTGCCAGCAGCTTGAGGTCCACCGGGGAGCTGTTTTTT. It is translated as CASSLRSTGELFF.

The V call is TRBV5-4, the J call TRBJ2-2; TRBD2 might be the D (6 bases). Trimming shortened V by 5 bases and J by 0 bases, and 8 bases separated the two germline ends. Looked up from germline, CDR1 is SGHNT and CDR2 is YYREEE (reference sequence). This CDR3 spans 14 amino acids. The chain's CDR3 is CASRRGTNTGELFF. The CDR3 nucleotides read TGTGCCAGCAGGCGGGGTACGAACACCGGGGAGCTGTTTTTT.

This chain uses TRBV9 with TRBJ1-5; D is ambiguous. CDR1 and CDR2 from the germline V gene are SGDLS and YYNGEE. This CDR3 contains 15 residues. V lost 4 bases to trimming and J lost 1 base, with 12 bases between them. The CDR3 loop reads CASSPAGGSNQPQHF. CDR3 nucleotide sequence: TGTGCCAGCAGCCCGGCCGGAGGGAGCAATCAGCCCCAGCATTTT.

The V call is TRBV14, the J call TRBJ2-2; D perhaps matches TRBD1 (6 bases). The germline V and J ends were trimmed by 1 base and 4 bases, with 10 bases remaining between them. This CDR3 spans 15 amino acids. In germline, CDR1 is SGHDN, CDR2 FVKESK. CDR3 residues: CASSQGGQSTGELFF. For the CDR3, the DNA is TGTGCCAGCAGCCAAGGGGGGCAGAGCACCGGGGAGCTGTTTTTT.

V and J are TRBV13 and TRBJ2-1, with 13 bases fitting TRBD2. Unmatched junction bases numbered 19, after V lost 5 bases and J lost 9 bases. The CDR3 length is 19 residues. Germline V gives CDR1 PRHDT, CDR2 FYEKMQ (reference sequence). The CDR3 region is CASSLSRTSGGYNLGEQFF. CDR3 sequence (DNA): TGTGCCAGCAGCCTTAGCCGGACTAGCGGGGGATACAATCTGGGTGAGCAGTTCTTC.

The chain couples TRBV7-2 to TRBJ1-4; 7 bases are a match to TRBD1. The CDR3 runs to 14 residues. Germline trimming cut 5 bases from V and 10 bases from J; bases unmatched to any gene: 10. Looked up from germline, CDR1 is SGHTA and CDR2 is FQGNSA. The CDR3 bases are TGTGCCAGCAGCCAAGGGGGCTTTGAGCGAAAACTGTTTTTT. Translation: CASSQGGFERKLFF. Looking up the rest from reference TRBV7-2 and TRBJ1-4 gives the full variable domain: GAGVSQSPSNKVTEKGKDVELRCDPISGHTALYWYRQSLGQGLEFLIYFQGNSAPDKSGLPSDRFSAERTGGSVSTLTIQRTQQEDSAVYLCASSQGGFERKLFFGSGTQLSVL.

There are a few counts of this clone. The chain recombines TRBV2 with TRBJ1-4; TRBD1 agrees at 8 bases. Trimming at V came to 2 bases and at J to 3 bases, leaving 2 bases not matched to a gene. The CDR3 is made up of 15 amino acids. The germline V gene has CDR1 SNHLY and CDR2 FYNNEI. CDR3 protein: CASSERTGSNEKLFF. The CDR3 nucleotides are TGTGCCAGCAGTGAAAGGACAGGGTCTAATGAAAAACTGTTTTTT.

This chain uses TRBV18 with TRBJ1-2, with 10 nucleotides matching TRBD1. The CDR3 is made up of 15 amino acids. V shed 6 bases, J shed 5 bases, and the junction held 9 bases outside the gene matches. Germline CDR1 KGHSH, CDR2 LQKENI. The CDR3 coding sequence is TGTGCCAGCTCCCAGGTCGGGACAGGGGATTATGGCTACACCTTC. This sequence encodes CASSQVGTGDYGYTF.

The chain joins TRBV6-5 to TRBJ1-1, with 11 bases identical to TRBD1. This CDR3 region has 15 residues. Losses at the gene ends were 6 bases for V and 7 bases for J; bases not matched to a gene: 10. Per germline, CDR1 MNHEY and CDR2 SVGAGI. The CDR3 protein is CASRRYGQGAFEAFF. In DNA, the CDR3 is TGTGCCAGCAGGAGGTACGGACAGGGGGCATTTGAAGCTTTCTTT.

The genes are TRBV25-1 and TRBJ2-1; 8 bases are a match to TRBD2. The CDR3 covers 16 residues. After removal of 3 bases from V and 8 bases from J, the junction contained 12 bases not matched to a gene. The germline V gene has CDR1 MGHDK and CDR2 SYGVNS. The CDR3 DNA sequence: TGTGCCAGCAGTGACCTTGCGGGGGGCCGCATCTATGAGCAGTTCTTC. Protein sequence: CASSDLAGGRIYEQFF.

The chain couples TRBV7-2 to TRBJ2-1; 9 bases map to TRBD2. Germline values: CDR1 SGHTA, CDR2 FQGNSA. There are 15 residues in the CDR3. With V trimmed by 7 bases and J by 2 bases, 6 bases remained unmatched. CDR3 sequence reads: CASNSPSGAYNEQFF. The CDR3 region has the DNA TGTGCCAGCAACTCTCCTAGCGGGGCCTACAATGAGCAGTTCTTC.